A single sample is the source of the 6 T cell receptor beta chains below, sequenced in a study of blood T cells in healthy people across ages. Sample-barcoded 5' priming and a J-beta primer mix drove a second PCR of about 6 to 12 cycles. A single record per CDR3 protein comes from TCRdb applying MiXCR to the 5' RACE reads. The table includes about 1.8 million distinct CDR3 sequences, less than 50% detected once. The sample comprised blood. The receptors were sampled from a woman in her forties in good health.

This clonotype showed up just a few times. Written as DNA, the CDR3 is TGTGCCAGCAGTCCCGCCGGGACAGGAGGCAATGAGCAGTTCTTC. It specifies CASSPAGTGGNEQFF. The chain employs TRBV6-6 and TRBJ2-1; 8 nucleotides align to TRBD1. The CDR3 totals 15 residues. J gave up 6 bases and V 5 bases, and 9 bases lay outside the gene matches. From germline, CDR1 is MNHNY and CDR2 SVGAGI (reference sequence).

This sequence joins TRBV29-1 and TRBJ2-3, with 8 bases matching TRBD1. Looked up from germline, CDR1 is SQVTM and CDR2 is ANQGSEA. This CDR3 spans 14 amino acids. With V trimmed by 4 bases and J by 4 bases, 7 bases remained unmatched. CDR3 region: CSVGGQGAPDTQYF. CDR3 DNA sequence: TGCAGCGTTGGTGGGCAGGGGGCTCCAGATACGCAGTATTTT.

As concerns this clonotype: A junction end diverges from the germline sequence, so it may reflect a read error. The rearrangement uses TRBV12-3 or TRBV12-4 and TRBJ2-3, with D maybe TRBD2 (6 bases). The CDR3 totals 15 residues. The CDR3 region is CASIKEGALTDMQYF. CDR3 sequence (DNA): TGTGCCAGCATCAAGGAGGGAGCCCTGACAGATATGCAGTATTTT.

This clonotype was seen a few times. CDR3 residues: CASSPDLTRGQGTQYF. CDR3 DNA sequence: TGTGCCAGCAGTCCCGATTTGACGAGGGGCCAAGGTACGCAGTATTTT. The V call is TRBV12-3 or TRBV12-4, the J call TRBJ2-3, with D perhaps given as TRBD1 or TRBD2 (5 bases each). The CDR3 runs 16 residues. The ends were cut back, 5 bases at V and 8 bases at J, with 23 bases in the middle.

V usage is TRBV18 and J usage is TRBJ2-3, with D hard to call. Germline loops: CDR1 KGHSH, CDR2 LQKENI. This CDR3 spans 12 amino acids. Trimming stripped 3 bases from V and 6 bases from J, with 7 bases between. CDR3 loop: CASSPLWDTQYF. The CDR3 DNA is TGTGCCAGCTCACCGCTGTGGGATACGCAGTATTTT.

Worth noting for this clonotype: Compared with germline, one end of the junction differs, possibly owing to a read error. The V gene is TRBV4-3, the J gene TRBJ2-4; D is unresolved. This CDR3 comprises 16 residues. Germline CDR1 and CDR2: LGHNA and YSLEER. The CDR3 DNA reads TGCGCCAGCAGCCAAGAACTGACCGGAGCCGAAAACATTCAGTACTTC. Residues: CASSQELTGAENIQYF.